The clone carrying this T cell receptor beta chain was seen a few times. The target antigen is unknown. The data belong to a study of regulatory T cells in long-lasting Graves disease. Overall study context: Newly diagnosed Graves' patients had taken antithyroid drugs under 3 months.

Germline V gene data show CDR1 as KGHDR and CDR2 as SFDVKD. J gave up 5 bases and V 2 bases, and 13 bases lay outside the gene matches. CDR3 length: 20 amino acids. Time point defined: newly diagnosed GD, antithyroid drugs for less than 3 months. Construction of the TCR library relied on RNA isolated from PBMCs. HTBI primers from iRepertoire and Arm-PCR of CDR3 regions yielded the TCR beta libraries. Via MiXCR, TCRdb re-called the multiplex PCR reads, giving one row per CDR3 protein. The profile covers approximately 400,000 distinct CDR3 sequences, with more than 12% appearing a single time and over 15% taken by the ten largest. Study-level points and caveats: Those with persistent Graves' had less TCR diversity than newly diagnosed patients.

These data also formed part of another study, on T cells in Graves' hyperthyroidism and ophthalmopathy. That paper notes: Thyroid ultrasound, orbital computed tomography, clinical symptoms, and serum thyroxine and TRAb underpinned diagnoses. Primed by the HTBI set, a first-round RT-PCR was run on the TCR CDR3.

The sequence derives from a woman in her twenties or thirties with Graves disease. The chain combines TRBV24-1 with TRBJ2-2, with 13 bases that match TRBD2. The sample here was peripheral blood mononuclear cells (PBMCs), taken at new diagnosis, from a patient treated with antithyroid drugs. CDR3 nucleotide sequence: TGTGCCACCAGTGATTATGGCAGACTAGCGGGAGGAGTAGTGACCGGGGAGCTGTTTTTT. It is translated as CATSDYGRLAGGVVTGELFF.